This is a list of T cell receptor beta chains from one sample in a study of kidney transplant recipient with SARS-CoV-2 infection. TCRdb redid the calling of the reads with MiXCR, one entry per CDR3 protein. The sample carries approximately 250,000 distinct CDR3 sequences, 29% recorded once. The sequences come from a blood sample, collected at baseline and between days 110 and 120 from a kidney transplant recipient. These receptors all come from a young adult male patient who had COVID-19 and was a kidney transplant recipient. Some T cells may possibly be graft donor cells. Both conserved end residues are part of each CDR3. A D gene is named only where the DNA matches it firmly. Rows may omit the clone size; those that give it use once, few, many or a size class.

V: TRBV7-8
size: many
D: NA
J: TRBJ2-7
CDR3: CASSFFDATGVEQYF
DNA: TGTGCCAGCAGCTTTTTCGACGCGACAGGTGTCGAGCAGTACTTC

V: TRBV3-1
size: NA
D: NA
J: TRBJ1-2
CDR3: CASSHASPIRKTYGYTF
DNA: TGTGCCAGCAGCCACGCAAGTCCCATTCGAAAGACCTATGGCTACACCTTC

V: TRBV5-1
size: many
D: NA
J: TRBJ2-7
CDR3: CASSLEGRSYEQYF
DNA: TGCGCCAGCAGCTTGGAAGGGAGAAGCTACGAGCAGTACTTC

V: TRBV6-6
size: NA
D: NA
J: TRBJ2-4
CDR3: CASSTTGWEEAQYF
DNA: TGTGCCAGCAGTACGACAGGGTGGGAGGAGGCCCAGTACTTC

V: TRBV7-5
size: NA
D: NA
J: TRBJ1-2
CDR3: CISVPEGISEVEKTYGYTF
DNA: NA

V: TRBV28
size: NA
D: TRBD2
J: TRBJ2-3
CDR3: CASSFLPAGDSDTQYF
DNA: TGTGCCAGCAGTTTCTTGCCAGCGGGAGATTCAGATACGCAGTATTTT

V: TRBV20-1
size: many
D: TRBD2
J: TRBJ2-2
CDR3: CSAEKGLADTGELFF
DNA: TGCAGTGCTGAGAAGGGACTAGCGGACACCGGGGAGCTGTTTTTT

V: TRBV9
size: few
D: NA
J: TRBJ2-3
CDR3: CASSVEPAPFSDTQYF
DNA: TGTGCCAGCAGCGTAGAGCCGGCCCCCTTCTCAGATACGCAGTATTTT

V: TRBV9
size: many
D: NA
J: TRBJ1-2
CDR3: CASHVWYSRKTYGYTF
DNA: TGTGCCAGCCATGTATGGTACTCAAGAAAGACCTATGGCTACACCTTC

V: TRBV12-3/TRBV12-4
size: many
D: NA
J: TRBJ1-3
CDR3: CASSPGGAGNTIYF
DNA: TGTGCCAGCAGTCCGGGGGGTGCAGGAAACACCATATATTTT

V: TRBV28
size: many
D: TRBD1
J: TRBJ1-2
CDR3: CASSLTGGFYGYTF
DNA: TGTGCCAGCAGTTTAACAGGGGGCTTCTATGGCTACACCTTC

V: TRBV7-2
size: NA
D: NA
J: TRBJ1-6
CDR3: CASGEESYNSPLHF
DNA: TGTGCCAGTGGGGAGGAATCCTATAATTCACCCCTCCACTTT

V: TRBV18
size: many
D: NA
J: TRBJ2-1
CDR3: CASSPPEGEQFF
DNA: TGTGCCAGCTCACCACCCGAGGGTGAGCAGTTCTTC

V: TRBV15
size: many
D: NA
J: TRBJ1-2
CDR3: CATSGQLRCGKTYGYTF
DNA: TGTGCCACCAGCGGCCAGTTAAGGTGTGGAAAGACCTATGGCTACACCTTC

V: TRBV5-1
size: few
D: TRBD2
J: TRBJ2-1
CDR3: CASSYLAGDPNEQFF
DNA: TGCGCCAGCAGCTACCTAGCGGGAGATCCCAATGAGCAGTTCTTC

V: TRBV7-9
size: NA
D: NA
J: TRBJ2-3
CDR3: CASSSPDSYTDTQYF
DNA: TGTGCCAGCAGCTCACCGGACAGCTACACAGATACGCAGTATTTT

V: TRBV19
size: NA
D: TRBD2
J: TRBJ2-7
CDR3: CASSRSLAGPAYEQYF
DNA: TGTGCCAGTAGTAGATCTCTAGCGGGACCGGCCTACGAGCAGTACTTC

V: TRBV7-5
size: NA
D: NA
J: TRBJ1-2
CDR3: CISVPERKTEVGKTYGCTF
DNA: NA

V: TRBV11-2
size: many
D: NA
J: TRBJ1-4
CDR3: CASSLRGNEKLFF
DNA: TGTGCCAGCAGCTTGAGGGGTAATGAAAAACTGTTTTTT

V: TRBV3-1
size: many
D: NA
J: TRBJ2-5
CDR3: CASSELRPISFSETQYF
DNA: TGTGCCAGCAGCGAGCTCCGTCCCATTTCTTTCTCTGAGACCCAGTACTTC

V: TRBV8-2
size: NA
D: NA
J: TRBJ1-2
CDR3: CGSVRRDSRKTYGYTF
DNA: TGTGGCAGTGTCAGGCGTGATAGCCGAAAGACCTATGGCTACACCTTC

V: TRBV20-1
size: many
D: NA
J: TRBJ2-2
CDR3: CSARLTGQAGTYLLAGELFF
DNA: TGCAGTGCTAGACTAACGGGCCAGGCGGGGACCTATCTCCTGGCCGGGGAGCTGTTTTTT

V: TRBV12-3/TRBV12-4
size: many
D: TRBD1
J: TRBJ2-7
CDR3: CASSWTGSYEQYF
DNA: TGTGCCAGCAGTTGGACAGGCTCCTACGAGCAGTACTTC

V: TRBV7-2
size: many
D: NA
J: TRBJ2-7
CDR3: CASSLDPREQYF
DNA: TGTGCCAGCAGCTTAGATCCGAGAGAGCAGTACTTC

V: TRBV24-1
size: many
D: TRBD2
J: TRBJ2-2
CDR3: CATSDLGLAGDTGELFF
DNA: TGTGCCACCAGTGATTTAGGACTAGCGGGAGACACCGGGGAGCTGTTTTTT

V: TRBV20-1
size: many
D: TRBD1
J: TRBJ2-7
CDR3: CSASLGTGIYEQYF
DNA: TGCAGTGCTAGTTTGGGGACAGGGATATACGAGCAGTACTTC

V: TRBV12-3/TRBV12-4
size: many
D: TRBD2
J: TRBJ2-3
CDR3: CASSLDWLAGGTPSTDTQYF
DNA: TGTGCCAGCAGTTTAGATTGGCTAGCGGGGGGAACACCTAGCACAGATACGCAGTATTTT

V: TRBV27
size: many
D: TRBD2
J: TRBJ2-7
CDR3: CASSSRTSSSYEQYF
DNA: TGTGCCAGCAGTTCACGGACTAGCAGCTCCTACGAGCAGTACTTC

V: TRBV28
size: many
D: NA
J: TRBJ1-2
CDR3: CASGSGIYGYTF
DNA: TGTGCCAGCGGGAGTGGTATCTATGGCTACACCTTC

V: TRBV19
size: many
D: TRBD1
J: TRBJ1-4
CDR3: CASSGTVATNEKLFF
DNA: TGTGCCAGTAGTGGGACAGTTGCAACTAATGAAAAACTGTTTTTT

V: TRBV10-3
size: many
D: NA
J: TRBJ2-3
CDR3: CAIKPQYGDTQYF
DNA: TGTGCCATCAAACCACAGTACGGGGATACGCAGTATTTT

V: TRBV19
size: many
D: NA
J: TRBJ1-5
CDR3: CASSIDRRHSNQPQHF
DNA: TGTGCCAGTAGTATAGACCGACGGCATAGCAATCAGCCCCAGCATTTT

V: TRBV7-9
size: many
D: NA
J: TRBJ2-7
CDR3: CASSHVVGVMYEQYF
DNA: TGTGCCAGCAGCCATGTCGTAGGGGTAATGTACGAGCAGTACTTC

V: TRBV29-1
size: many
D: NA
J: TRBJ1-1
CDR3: CSVSRLGGRREAFF
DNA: TGCAGCGTTTCACGGCTGGGTGGCAGACGAGAAGCTTTCTTT

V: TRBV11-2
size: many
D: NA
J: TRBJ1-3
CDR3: CASQRRQASGNTIYF
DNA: TGTGCCAGCCAACGCAGGCAGGCCTCTGGAAACACCATATATTTT

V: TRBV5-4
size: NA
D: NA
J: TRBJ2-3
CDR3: CASSLDRVTQYF
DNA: TGTGCCAGCAGCTTGGACAGGGTTACGCAGTATTTT